A single sample gave rise to the 8 T cell receptor beta chains below, sequenced in a study of OX40 agonist ivuxolimab in advanced cancers. Measured with immunoSEQ multiplex PCR; TCRdb has only the in-frame clones, and not every one. The data show tens of thousands of clones, less than 85% seen once. This specimen was CD4+ or CD8+ T cells sorted from blood, taken in a trial of the OX40 agonist ivuxolimab. The receptors were sampled from an adult with an advanced solid tumor such as melanoma, head and neck, liver or kidney cancer.

This chain uses TRBV14 with TRBJ2-7; the D is unclear. V lost 4 bases to trimming and J lost 3 bases, with 10 bases between them. The CDR3 length is 13 residues. Germline assignment: CDR1 SGHDN and CDR2 FVKESK. The DNA of the CDR3 is TGTGCCAGCAGCCCGCTTGGCGTCTACGAGCAGTACTTC. Residues: CASSPLGVYEQYF.

V is TRBV5-5 and J is TRBJ2-7; 13 nucleotides line up with TRBD2. Looked up from germline, CDR1 is SGHKS and CDR2 is YYEKEE (reference sequence). Trimming cost V 0 bases and J 2 bases; bases outside gene matches: 5. This CDR3 contains 17 residues. This chain's CDR3 is CASSLVPTSGRAYEQYF. CDR3 nucleotide sequence: TGTGCCAGCAGCTTGGTCCCTACTAGCGGGAGGGCCTACGAGCAGTACTTC.

The chain combines TRBV30 with TRBJ2-5; D gene uncertain. This CDR3 spans 10 amino acids. V lost 2 bases and J lost 5, with 3 bases in between. CDR1 GTSNPN and CDR2 SVGIG come from the germline V gene (reference sequence). CDR3 sequence reads: CAWSRETQYF. CDR3 nucleotides: TGTGCCTGGAGTCGGGAGACCCAGTACTTC.

V and J are TRBV6-5 and TRBJ1-5, with a weak D call TRBD1 (6 bases). The germline V gene encodes CDR1 MNHEY and CDR2 SVGAGI. Trimming cost V 4 bases and J 0 bases, with 13 bases left between them. The length of the CDR3 is 16 residues. The CDR3 reads CASSSGQPYSNQPQHF. DNA for the CDR3: TGTGCCAGCAGTTCAGGACAGCCATATAGCAATCAGCCCCAGCATTTT.

The chain couples TRBV5-1 to TRBJ1-1; the D is unclear. This CDR3 region has 15 residues. Trimming took 1 base from V and 3 from J, leaving 13 bases between them. CDR1 and CDR2 (germline): SGHRS, YFSETQ. CDR3 bases: TGCGCCAGCAGCTTGTTACCATTAGCGGACACTGAAGCTTTCTTT. Its protein is CASSLLPLADTEAFF.

This clone showed up just once. This sequence joins TRBV19 and TRBJ2-7; TRBD2 matches at 9 bases. The CDR3 spans 16 residues. The J segment lost 4 bases and the V segment lost 3 bases, leaving 10 bases of the junction unmatched. Germline loops: CDR1 LNHDA, CDR2 SQIVND (reference sequence). CDR3 amino acids: CASSIAGREGQYEQYF. The DNA of the CDR3 is TGTGCCAGTAGTATTGCGGGGCGGGAGGGCCAGTACGAGCAGTACTTC. The variable domain in full, with the rest retrieved from reference TRBV19 and TRBJ2-7, is DGGITQSPKYLFRKEGQNVTLSCEQNLNHDAMYWYRQDPGQGLRLIYYSQIVNDFQKGDIAEGYSVSREKKESFPLTVTSAQKNPTAFYLCASSIAGREGQYEQYFGPGTRLTVT.

The rearrangement uses TRBV7-2 and TRBJ2-1; weak D call: TRBD2 (5 bases). Germline V gene lookup returns CDR1 SGHTA and CDR2 FQGNSA. CDR3 length: 15 residues. With 1 base removed from V and 2 bases from J, the gap between germline ends came to 9 bases. CDR3 region: CASSLGGNTYNEQFF. The CDR3 coding sequence is TGTGCCAGCAGCTTAGGAGGGAACACCTACAATGAGCAGTTCTTC.

The chain links TRBV2 to TRBJ1-1; no clear D. The V end lost 4 bases, the J end lost 0 bases, and 9 bases lay between the germline ends. The CDR3 spans 14 residues. The V gene's germline CDR1 is SNHLY and CDR2 FYNNEI. CDR3: CASSGQKMNTEAFF. CDR3 sequence (DNA): TGTGCCAGCAGTGGTCAAAAAATGAACACTGAAGCTTTCTTT.